The present T cell receptor (beta chain) was sequenced within a study of blood T cell repertoires in COVID-19. About the study: Spain, Italy and the United States supplied samples that represented acute and convalescent COVID-19. Sources were T cells, B-cell-depleted T cells, or PBMCs; the material itself was cDNA or gDNA.

In the original analysis: Using reference gene primer amplification, nucleated cell counts were estimated. The protocol was immunoSEQ multiplex PCR, while the TCRdb copy is restricted to in-frame clones and leaves out a portion. V and J calls plus clone size are reproduced from that table; the DNA served to infer D and trimming. The sample yields 250,000 or so clones, 70% to 85% seen once. V gave up 4 bases and J gave up 1 base, with 10 bases separating them. This CDR3 contains 14 residues. CDR1 and CDR2 from the germline V gene are MNHEY and SVGEGT. This TCR was sampled from a woman older than 75 with acute or convalescent COVID-19. The gene calls are TRBV6-2 or TRBV6-3 and TRBJ1-1; a possible D gene is TRBD1 (6 bases). What was sequenced was peripheral blood. As DNA, the CDR3 is TGTGCCAGCAGTTTCCAAGGGGGGAACACTGAAGCTTTCTTT. Its protein product is CASSFQGGNTEAFF.